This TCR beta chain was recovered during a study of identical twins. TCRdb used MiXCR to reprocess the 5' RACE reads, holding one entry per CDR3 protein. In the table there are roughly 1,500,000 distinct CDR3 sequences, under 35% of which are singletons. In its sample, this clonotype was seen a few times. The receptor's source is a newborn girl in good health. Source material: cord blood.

The CDR3 sequence is CSAITSGHSYNEQFF. Here the CDR3 DNA reads TGCAGTGCGATAACTAGCGGGCACAGCTACAATGAGCAGTTCTTC. This chain links TRBV20-1 with TRBJ2-1; TRBD2 agrees at 9 bases. The V segment lost 6 bases and the J segment 3 bases; nucleotides outside the gene matches: 9. The CDR3 is made up of 15 amino acids. Germline CDR1 DFQATT, CDR2 SNEGSKA (reference sequence).